The 5 T cell receptor beta chains reported below all come from one sample, sequenced in a study of blood T cell repertoires in COVID-19. Repertoires were generated with immunoSEQ multiplex PCR, while TCRdb's copy carries only in-frame clones and drops some. The repertoire consists of over 100,000 clones, with roughly 80% occurring once and the leading ten covering approximately 3.4%. Sequencing input: peripheral blood. Source of these receptors: a woman older than 75 with active or convalescent COVID-19.

This sequence joins TRBV6-5 and TRBJ2-7; D is uncertain. Germline loops: CDR1 MNHEY, CDR2 SVGAGI. The CDR3 has 16 amino acids. Trimming took off 0 bases at V and 1 base at J, with 13 bases between the two ends. CDR3 sequence: CASSYSMTSGSYEQYF. CDR3 sequence (DNA): TGTGCCAGCAGTTACTCGATGACGTCGGGTTCCTACGAGCAGTACTTC.

The rearrangement links TRBV15 to TRBJ2-7; D possibly corresponds to TRBD1 (6 bases). The germline gives CDR1 LNHNV, CDR2 YYDKDF (reference sequence). The V end was cut by 5 bases, the J end by 2 bases, with 10 bases between. CDR3 length equals 13 residues. The CDR3 protein is CATSGGHPYEQYF. In nucleotides, the CDR3 is TGTGCCACCAGCGGGGGACACCCCTACGAGCAGTACTTC.

CDR3 nucleotides: TGTGCCAGCTCACCCCAAGGACTAGCGGGAGCAGAATTCTTC. Translation gives CASSPQGLAGAEFF. The genes are TRBV18 and TRBJ2-1, with 13 bases lining up with TRBD2. CDR3 length: 14 residues. Germline loops: CDR1 KGHSH, CDR2 LQKENI. The V gene end was trimmed by 3 bases and the J gene end by 16 bases; junction bases not matched to a gene: 9.

The gene calls are TRBV4-1 and TRBJ1-3; D ambiguous. Germline lookup yields CDR1 MGHRA and CDR2 YSYEKL. This CDR3 has 16 amino acids. Trimming took off 0 bases at V and 0 bases at J, with 9 bases between the two ends. CDR3 coding DNA: TGCGCCAGCAGCCAAGACGGCGGGTACTCTGGAAACACCATATATTTT. Translated, it gives CASSQDGGYSGNTIYF.

The chain carries TRBV4-2 and TRBJ2-3; 8 nucleotides match TRBD2. Trimming at V came to 5 bases and at J to 4 bases, leaving 8 bases not matched to a gene. The CDR3 is made up of 15 amino acids. The germline gives CDR1 LGHNA, CDR2 YNFKEQ. Written as DNA, the CDR3 is TGTGCCAGCAGCGAGCGGGAGAGAGATGCAGATACGCAGTATTTT. Translating gives CASSERERDADTQYF.